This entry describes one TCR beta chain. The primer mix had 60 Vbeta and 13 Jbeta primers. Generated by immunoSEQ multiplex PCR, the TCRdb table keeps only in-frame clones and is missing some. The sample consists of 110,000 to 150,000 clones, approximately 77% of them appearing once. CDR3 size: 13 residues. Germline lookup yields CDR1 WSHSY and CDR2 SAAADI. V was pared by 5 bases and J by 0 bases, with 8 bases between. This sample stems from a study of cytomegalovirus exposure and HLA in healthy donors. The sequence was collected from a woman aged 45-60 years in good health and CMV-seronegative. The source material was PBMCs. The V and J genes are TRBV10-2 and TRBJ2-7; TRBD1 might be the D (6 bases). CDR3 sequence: CASSTDSSYEQYF. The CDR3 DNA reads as TGCGCCAGCAGTACGGACAGCTCCTACGAGCAGTACTTC.